Following are 5 T cell receptor beta chains from one sample sequenced in a study of identical twins. Each CDR3 protein gets one entry after TCRdb re-called the 5' RACE reads with MiXCR. The sample consists of approximately 140,000 distinct CDR3 sequences, 3% to 4.5% of them appearing once. Sequenced: memory T cells sorted from blood. These receptors were collected from a man aged 18 to 35 in good health.

This clonotype was recorded many times. The V and J genes are TRBV5-1 and TRBJ2-3, with 9 bases fitting TRBD1. This CDR3 contains 16 residues. Unmatched junction bases numbered 4, after V lost 0 bases and J lost 2 bases. The germline V gene encodes CDR1 SGHRS and CDR2 YFSETQ. The CDR3 DNA follows: TGCGCCAGCAGCTTGGAGGGACAGGGATTCACAGATACGCAGTATTTT. Translated, it gives CASSLEGQGFTDTQYF.

This clonotype was counted at least ten times. V is TRBV7-2 and J is TRBJ2-5; D may be TRBD2 (5 bases). The CDR3 has 13 amino acids. V was trimmed by 3 bases and J by 5 bases, leaving 10 bases between them. Per the germline V gene, CDR1 is SGHTA and CDR2 is FQGNSA. CDR3 residues: CASSFQRGETQYF. The CDR3 bases are TGTGCCAGCAGCTTCCAGCGAGGGGAGACCCAGTACTTC.

This clonotype was seen many times. The CDR3 reads CSARGRGSYEKLFF. In DNA, the CDR3 is TGCAGTGCTAGAGGCAGGGGTAGTTATGAAAAACTGTTTTTT. The rearrangement joins TRBV20-1 to TRBJ1-4; D is possibly TRBD1 (6 bases). From germline, CDR1 is DFQATT and CDR2 SNEGSKA (reference sequence). The CDR3 has 14 residues. V lost 1 base to trimming and J lost 6 bases, with 12 bases between them.

This clonotype has at least ten counts. The chain has TRBV20-1 and TRBJ2-2; D not certain. Trimming left V 6 bases short and J 6 bases short, with 11 bases between. The CDR3 length is 12 residues. Germline V gives CDR1 DFQATT, CDR2 SNEGSKA (reference sequence). The CDR3 here is CSATPGPGELFF. In nucleotides, the CDR3 is TGCAGTGCCACCCCTGGCCCCGGGGAGCTGTTTTTT.

This clonotype was counted ten times or more. V usage is TRBV7-2 and J usage is TRBJ1-6; D may be TRBD1 (6 bases). Germline CDR1 reads SGHTA; CDR2 reads FQGNSA. The CDR3 consists of 16 residues. V lost 6 bases to trimming and J lost 1 base, with 13 bases between them. The CDR3 nucleotides are TGTGCCAGCAGTTTGGGGGGGCTATCCTATAATTCACCCCTCCACTTT. Translating it yields CASSLGGLSYNSPLHF.